The source of this T cell receptor beta chain is a study of OX40 agonist ivuxolimab in advanced cancers. Overall study: Dosing consisted of intravenous ivuxolimab at 0.01 to 10 mg/kg every 2 weeks. Earlier anti-PD-1, anti-PD-L1 or anti-CTLA-4 therapy was permitted; 30% to 50% had received some. Study-level results: Certain nonresponders additionally had low normalized T-cell clonal expansion. Near-lowest levels of clonal expansion characterized partial responders at 0.1-3.0 mg/kg.

This clone appeared once. What it recognizes is unknown. Germline CDR1 is MNHEY and CDR2 is SVGAGI. Between the trimmed V and J ends, which lost 4 bases and 1 base, there was a span of 9 bases. CDR3 size: 14 residues. Assay: immunoSEQ multiplex PCR; the TCRdb copy retains only in-frame clones and omits some. The data contain 80,000 or so clones, approximately 89% of them singletons. The J gene is TRBJ2-3, the V gene TRBV6-5; D perhaps matches TRBD1 (5 bases). The TCR was taken from an adult with an advanced solid tumor such as melanoma, head and neck, liver or kidney cancer. The specimen comprised CD4+ or CD8+ T cells sorted from blood, sampled in a trial of the OX40 agonist ivuxolimab. The CDR3 sequence: CASSFWGRTDTQYF. The CDR3 DNA follows: TGTGCCAGCAGTTTTTGGGGCCGCACAGATACGCAGTATTTT.